This TCR beta chain was recovered during a study of PD-1 blockade in mismatch repair-deficient tumors. In the study overall: Patients had roughly twelve mismatch repair-deficient cancer types, all previously treated and progressing.

There are 14 residues in the CDR3. V gave up 3 bases and J gave up 3 bases, with 9 bases separating them. Per germline, CDR1 MNHEY and CDR2 SMNVEV (reference sequence). TCRdb keeps only in-frame clones here, not all; method: immunoSEQ multiplex PCR. The table includes about 63,000 clones, around 88% detected once. Material: peripheral blood, obtained 52 weeks after starting pembrolizumab. The chain carries TRBV27 and TRBJ2-4; D gene ambiguous. This TCR was sampled from an adult with mismatch repair-deficient cancer. The CDR3 DNA reads TGTGCCAGCAGTTTGATTGGCGTCAAAAACATTCAGTACTTC. The encoded protein is CASSLIGVKNIQYF.